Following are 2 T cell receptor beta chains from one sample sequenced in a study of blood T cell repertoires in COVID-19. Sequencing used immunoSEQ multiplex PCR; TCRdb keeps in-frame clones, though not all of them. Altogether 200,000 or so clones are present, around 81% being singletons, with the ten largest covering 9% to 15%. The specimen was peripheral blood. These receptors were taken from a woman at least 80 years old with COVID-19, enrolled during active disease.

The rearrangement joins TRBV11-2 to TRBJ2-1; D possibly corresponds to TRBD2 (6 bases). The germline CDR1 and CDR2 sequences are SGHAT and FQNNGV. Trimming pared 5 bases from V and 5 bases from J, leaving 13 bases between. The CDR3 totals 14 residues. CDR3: CASSPGGFDNEQFF. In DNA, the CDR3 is TGTGCCAGCAGCCCCGGGGGTTTCGACAATGAGCAGTTCTTC.

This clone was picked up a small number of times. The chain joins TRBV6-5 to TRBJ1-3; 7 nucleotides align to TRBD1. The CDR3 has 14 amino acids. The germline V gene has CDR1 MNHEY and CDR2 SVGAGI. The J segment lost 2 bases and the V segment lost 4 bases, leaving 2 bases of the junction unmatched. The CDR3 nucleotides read TGTGCCAGCAGTTTGGGACAGACTGGAAACACCATATATTTT. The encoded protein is CASSLGQTGNTIYF.